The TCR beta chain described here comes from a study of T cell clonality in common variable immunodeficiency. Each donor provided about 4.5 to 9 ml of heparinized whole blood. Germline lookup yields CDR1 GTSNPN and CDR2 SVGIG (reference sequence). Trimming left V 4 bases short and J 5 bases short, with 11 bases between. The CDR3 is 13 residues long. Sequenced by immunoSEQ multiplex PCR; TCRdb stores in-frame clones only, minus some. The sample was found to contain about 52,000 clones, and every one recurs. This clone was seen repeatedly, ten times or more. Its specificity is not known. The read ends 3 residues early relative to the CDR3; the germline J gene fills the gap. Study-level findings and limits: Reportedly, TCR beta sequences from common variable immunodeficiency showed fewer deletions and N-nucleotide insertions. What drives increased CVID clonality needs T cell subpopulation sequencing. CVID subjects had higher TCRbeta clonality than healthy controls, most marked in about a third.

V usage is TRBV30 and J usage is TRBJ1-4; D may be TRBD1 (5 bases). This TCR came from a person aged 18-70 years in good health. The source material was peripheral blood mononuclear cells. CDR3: CAWNPGGNEKLFF. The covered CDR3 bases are TGTGCCTGGAATCCGGGGGGGAATGAAAAA.